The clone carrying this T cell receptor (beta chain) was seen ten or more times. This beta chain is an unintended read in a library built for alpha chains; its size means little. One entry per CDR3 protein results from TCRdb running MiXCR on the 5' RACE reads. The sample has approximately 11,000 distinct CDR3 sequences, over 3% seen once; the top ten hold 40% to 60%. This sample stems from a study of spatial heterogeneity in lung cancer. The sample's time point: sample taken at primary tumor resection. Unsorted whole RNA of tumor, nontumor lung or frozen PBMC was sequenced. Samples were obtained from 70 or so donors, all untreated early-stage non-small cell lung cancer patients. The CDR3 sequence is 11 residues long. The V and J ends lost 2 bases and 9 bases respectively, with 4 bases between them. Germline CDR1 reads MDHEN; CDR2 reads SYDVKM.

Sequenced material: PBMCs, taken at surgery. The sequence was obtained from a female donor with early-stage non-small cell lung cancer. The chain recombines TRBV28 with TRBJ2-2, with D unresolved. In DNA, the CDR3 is TGTGCCAGCAGTTTAGGCTGGGAGCTGTTTTTT. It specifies CASSLGWELFF.